This TCR gamma chain was obtained from a study of human gamma delta and Vdelta1 T cells (dated by TCRdb to 2016 to 2019). For the wider study: The study investigated Delta One T cells, Vd1+ gamma-delta T cells, as cytotoxic effectors against acute myeloid leukemia.

This clone occurred a few times. Which antigen it targets is not known. A far larger clone is just one base off, so this is likely a read error. The library came from PCR. Instrument on record: Illumina MiSeq. TCRdb reprocessed the public data with the CATT caller; entries with the same nucleotide sequence were combined afterwards. Counted in this sample were under 500 gamma-chain clones; approximately 4.3% of them appeared once. The ten largest clones represent about four fifths of the sample. Unmatched junction bases come to 7, with V trimmed by 4 bases and J by 10 bases. CDR1 and CDR2 (VTNTFY, YDVSTARD) derive from the germline V gene (reference sequence). The CDR3 runs 11 amino acids, cysteine and phenylalanine included. Kept here is only the CDR3 DNA, which spans 33 bases and is read in frame from base 1.

The V and J genes are TRGV3 and TRGJ1 or TRGJ2. As TCRdb names no J gene, one was assigned here on the basis of a DNA match to germline. Material for sequencing was differentiated CD27- Vdelta1 gamma-delta T cells from blood. This TCR derives from a human donor in good health. The CDR3 protein sequence reads: CATWDRQKKLF. The DNA sequence is given as TGTGCCACCTGGGATAGGCAGAAGAAACTCTTT.